These T cell receptor beta chains were read from a single sample in a study of T-cell reconstitution after alpha-beta-depleted transplantation in children. TCRdb passed the PCR reads through MiXCR, listing each CDR3 protein once. Of 700,000 to 950,000 distinct CDR3 sequences in the sample, about 16% were seen once. This material consisted of PBMCs, mostly from graft donor cells, taken 360 days after TCRalphabeta/CD19-depleted stem cell transplant. The receptors here all came from a male patient between 5 and 17 years old who had a stem cell transplant for acute lymphoblastic leukemia, so the T cells may come from the graft donor. The CDR3 runs from the conserved cysteine through the conserved F or W.

V: TRBV12-3/TRBV12-4
J: TRBJ2-1
CDR3: CASSSTGTRNEQFF

V: TRBV6-5
J: TRBJ2-1
CDR3: CASSYVAGGVRFF

V: TRBV5-1
J: TRBJ2-1
CDR3: CASSDFPRLVPYNEQFF

V: TRBV29-1
J: TRBJ1-5
CDR3: CSVEDQVGTGGNQPQHF

V: TRBV2
J: TRBJ2-7
CDR3: CASSDDRFSYEQYF

V: TRBV12-3/TRBV12-4
J: TRBJ2-1
CDR3: CASSLLAEQFF

V: TRBV5-5
J: TRBJ2-2
CDR3: CASRLRTANTGELFF

V: TRBV5-1
J: TRBJ2-7
CDR3: CASSLTGDAYYEQYF

V: TRBV7-2
J: TRBJ2-1
CDR3: CASSLPGPRANEQFF

V: TRBV20-1
J: TRBJ2-7
CDR3: CSAFRRESLSYEQYF

V: TRBV7-9
J: TRBJ2-3
CDR3: CASSLSRVQLGDTQYF

V: TRBV29-1
J: TRBJ2-1
CDR3: CSVVSGSSYNEQFF

V: TRBV11-2
J: TRBJ2-5
CDR3: CASSLDLGLVFEETQYF

V: TRBV12-3/TRBV12-4
J: TRBJ2-3
CDR3: CASSSVSSGNTDTQYF

V: TRBV7-9
J: TRBJ2-1
CDR3: CASSLIGYPYNEQFF

V: TRBV7-3
J: TRBJ1-1
CDR3: CASSFRGSDTEAFF

V: TRBV5-1
J: TRBJ2-7
CDR3: CASSYTSGISYEQYF

V: TRBV15
J: TRBJ1-2
CDR3: CATSRDRGRTNYGYTF

V: TRBV9
J: TRBJ2-7
CDR3: CASSPLSAGVTYEQYF

V: TRBV7-3
J: TRBJ2-3
CDR3: CASSALALSPDTQYF

V: TRBV27
J: TRBJ2-4
CDR3: CASSSPTDRKNIQYF

V: TRBV21-1
J: TRBJ1-2
CDR3: CASSNGENGYTF

V: TRBV7-6
J: TRBJ2-1
CDR3: CASSLVRTGGNEQFF

V: TRBV9
J: TRBJ2-1
CDR3: CASSAPGTAWGYNEQFF

V: TRBV20-1
J: TRBJ2-7
CDR3: CSASYPPTSGSLEQYF

V: TRBV4-1
J: TRBJ1-5
CDR3: CASSKPGSQPQHF

V: TRBV5-1
J: TRBJ1-1
CDR3: CASSLARRANTEAFF

V: TRBV20-1
J: TRBJ2-2
CDR3: CSARDFPGTPLQLGELFF

V: TRBV10-3
J: TRBJ2-5
CDR3: CAISGGQTGKETQYF

V: TRBV6-2/TRBV6-3
J: TRBJ2-5
CDR3: CASRLTPGTLGLAGRETQYF

V: TRBV2
J: TRBJ1-5
CDR3: CASRDRVGQPQHF

V: TRBV5-1
J: TRBJ2-2
CDR3: CASSGWVGAMNTGELFF

V: TRBV5-5
J: TRBJ2-1
CDR3: CASSRRTSVYNEQFF

V: TRBV5-6
J: TRBJ2-7
CDR3: CASSLAQDREDLSFQQYF

V: TRBV6-5
J: TRBJ2-5
CDR3: CASSRDRKTQYF

V: TRBV3-1
J: TRBJ2-1
CDR3: CASSPNITGLAGRPLPNNEQFF

V: TRBV27
J: TRBJ2-7
CDR3: CASSARTSGNYEQYF

V: TRBV6-1
J: TRBJ1-5
CDR3: CASKGTARNQPQHF

V: TRBV29-1
J: TRBJ2-3
CDR3: CSVWAALTDTQYF

V: TRBV24-1
J: TRBJ2-1
CDR3: CATSHRTSGYNEQFF

V: TRBV5-1
J: TRBJ1-2
CDR3: CASSFSQGYGYTF

V: TRBV24-1
J: TRBJ2-1
CDR3: CATSDPGLAGTFEQFF

V: TRBV12-3/TRBV12-4
J: TRBJ2-5
CDR3: CASSFLTGYQETQYF

V: TRBV12-3/TRBV12-4
J: TRBJ2-7
CDR3: CASSSSWASGTYEQYF

V: TRBV12-3/TRBV12-4
J: TRBJ1-1
CDR3: CASRQTRPSSQNTEAFF

V: TRBV7-6
J: TRBJ2-1
CDR3: CASSLLRNEQFF

V: TRBV18
J: TRBJ2-1
CDR3: CASSPVGSSYNEQFF

V: TRBV10-3
J: TRBJ2-3
CDR3: CAIDRQGASSGPSTDTQYF

V: TRBV11-2
J: TRBJ2-2
CDR3: CASRRPGTRGTGELFF

V: TRBV29-1
J: TRBJ2-7
CDR3: CSGRGGELVEQYF

V: TRBV3-1
J: TRBJ2-1
CDR3: CASSQDSRDWDEQFF

V: TRBV29-1
J: TRBJ2-5
CDR3: CSVGGLYGETQYF

V: TRBV10-2
J: TRBJ2-1
CDR3: CASSEWGIEEFF

V: TRBV19
J: TRBJ1-5
CDR3: CASSFPDRARNNQPQHF

V: TRBV20-1
J: TRBJ2-5
CDR3: CSGGRGTILFQETQYF